A single sample is the source of the 9 T cell receptor beta chains below, sequenced in a study of OX40 agonist ivuxolimab in advanced cancers. Produced via immunoSEQ multiplex PCR; TCRdb's table is partial and in-frame only. The table records 50,000 to 65,000 clones, more than 80% of them present only once. The sequenced sample was CD4+ or CD8+ T cells sorted from blood, obtained in a trial of the OX40 agonist ivuxolimab. These receptors originate from an adult with an advanced solid tumor such as melanoma, head and neck, liver or kidney cancer.

V gene TRBV9 combines with J gene TRBJ2-2; no clear D gene. The CDR3 totals 14 residues. Germline assignment: CDR1 SGDLS and CDR2 YYNGEE. V shed 0 bases and J shed 4 bases, with 7 bases lying between them. CDR3 amino acids: CASSVGLSTGELFF. The CDR3 coding sequence is TGTGCCAGCAGCGTAGGGCTCAGCACCGGGGAGCTGTTTTTT.

The genes are TRBV5-1 and TRBJ2-2, with TRBD2 as a possible D gene (6 bases). This CDR3 spans 14 amino acids. Germline lookup yields CDR1 SGHRS and CDR2 YFSETQ. V lost 0 bases, J lost 6 bases, and 9 bases lay in between. CDR3 nucleotides: TGCGCCAGCAGCTTGGACCCGGGGGCCGGGGAGCTGTTTTTT. This sequence encodes CASSLDPGAGELFF.

This rearrangement joins TRBV6-4 to TRBJ2-7; D gene unclear. The CDR3 length is 14 residues. CDR1 is MRHNA, CDR2 SNTAGT, per germline. Trimming removed 4 bases at V and 6 bases at J, with 16 bases between. The CDR3: CASSGSPRAAEQYF. CDR3 coding DNA: TGTGCCAGCAGTGGGTCTCCACGGGCGGCCGAGCAGTACTTC.

V usage is TRBV11-3 and J usage is TRBJ2-2; TRBD2 aligns across 8 bases. CDR3 size: 15 residues. CDR1 SGHNT and CDR2 YENEEA come from the germline V gene. V lost 2 bases, J lost 6 bases, and 5 bases stayed unmatched. The CDR3 sequence: CASSLTGRASGELFF. As DNA, the CDR3 is TGTGCCAGCAGCTTAACCGGGAGGGCCTCCGGGGAGCTGTTTTTT.

The chain links TRBV6-1 to TRBJ1-1, with D unresolved. Germline CDR1 reads MNHNS; CDR2 reads SASEGT. V lost 2 bases and J lost 0, with 16 bases in between. The CDR3 covers 17 residues. The CDR3 protein is CASSERLVIAMNTEAFF. CDR3 bases: TGTGCCAGCAGTGAAAGGTTGGTTATAGCGATGAACACTGAAGCTTTCTTT.

This sequence joins TRBV5-1 and TRBJ2-1; 9 bases are shared with TRBD1. J gave up 5 bases and V 4 bases, and 4 bases lay outside the gene matches. The length of the CDR3 is 14 residues. Germline assignment: CDR1 SGHRS and CDR2 YFSETQ. CDR3 sequence reads: CASSPQGANNEQFF. In DNA, the CDR3 is TGCGCCAGCAGCCCACAGGGGGCTAACAATGAGCAGTTCTTC.

This clone is a singleton in its sample. The genes are TRBV18 and TRBJ2-6; D possibly corresponds to TRBD1 (6 bases). CDR1 and CDR2 from the germline V gene are KGHSH and LQKENI. The CDR3 totals 16 residues. With 8 bases removed from V and 4 bases from J, the gap between germline ends came to 18 bases. The CDR3 coding sequence is TGTGCCAGCACCATCCAGGGGCAGGCCGGGGCCAACGTCCTGACTTTC. Its protein is CASTIQGQAGANVLTF.

The chain links TRBV7-9 to TRBJ1-2; maybe TRBD1 (5 bases). CDR1 and CDR2 (germline): SEHNR, FQNEAQ (reference sequence). CDR3 length equals 15 residues. V was clipped by 4 bases and J by 5 bases, with 17 bases between them. Written as DNA, the CDR3 is TGTGCCAGCAGCTCAATCGGGACTGCCCCTTATGGCTACACCTTC. As protein: CASSSIGTAPYGYTF.

The rearrangement joins TRBV5-4 to TRBJ1-2; D possibly corresponds to TRBD1 (5 bases). Trimming cost V 4 bases and J 4 bases, with 14 bases left between them. CDR3 length: 14 residues. Germline CDR1 is SGHNT and CDR2 is YYREEE (reference sequence). The DNA for the CDR3 is TGTGCCAGCAGCCGCCTGTCTGACAGCTATGGCTACACCTTC. It yields the protein CASSRLSDSYGYTF.